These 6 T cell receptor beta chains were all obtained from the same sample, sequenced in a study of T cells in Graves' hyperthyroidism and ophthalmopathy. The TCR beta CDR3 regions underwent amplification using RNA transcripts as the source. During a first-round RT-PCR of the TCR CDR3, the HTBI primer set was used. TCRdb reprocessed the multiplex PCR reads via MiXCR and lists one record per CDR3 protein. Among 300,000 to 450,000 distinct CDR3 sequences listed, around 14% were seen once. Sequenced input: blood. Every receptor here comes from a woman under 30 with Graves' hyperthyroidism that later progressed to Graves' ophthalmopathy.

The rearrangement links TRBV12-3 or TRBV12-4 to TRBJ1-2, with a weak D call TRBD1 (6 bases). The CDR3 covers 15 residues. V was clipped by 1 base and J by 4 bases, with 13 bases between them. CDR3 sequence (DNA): TGTGCCAGCAGTTTAGGTCCGGGGGCGTCCTATGGCTACACCTTC. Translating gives CASSLGPGASYGYTF.

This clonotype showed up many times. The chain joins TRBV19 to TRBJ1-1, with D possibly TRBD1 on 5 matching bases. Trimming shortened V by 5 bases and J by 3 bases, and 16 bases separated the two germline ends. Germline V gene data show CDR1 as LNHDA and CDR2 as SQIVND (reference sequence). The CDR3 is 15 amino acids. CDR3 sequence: CASSATFRADTEAFF. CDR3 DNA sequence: TGTGCCAGTAGTGCCACGTTCAGGGCGGACACTGAAGCTTTCTTT.

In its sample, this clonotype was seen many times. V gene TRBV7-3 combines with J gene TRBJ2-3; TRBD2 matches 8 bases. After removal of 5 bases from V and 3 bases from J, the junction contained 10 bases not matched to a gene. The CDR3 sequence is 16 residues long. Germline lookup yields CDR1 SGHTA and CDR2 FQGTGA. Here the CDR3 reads CASSPGMSGSTDTQYF. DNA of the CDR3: TGTGCCAGCAGCCCGGGGATGAGCGGGAGTACAGATACGCAGTATTTT.

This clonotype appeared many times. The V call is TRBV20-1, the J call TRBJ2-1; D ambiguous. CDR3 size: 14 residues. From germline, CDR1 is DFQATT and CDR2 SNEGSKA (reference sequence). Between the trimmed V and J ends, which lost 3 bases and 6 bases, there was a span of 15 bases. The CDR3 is CSASPGSLSNEQFF. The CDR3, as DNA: TGCAGTGCTAGCCCAGGTTCCTTATCCAATGAGCAGTTCTTC.

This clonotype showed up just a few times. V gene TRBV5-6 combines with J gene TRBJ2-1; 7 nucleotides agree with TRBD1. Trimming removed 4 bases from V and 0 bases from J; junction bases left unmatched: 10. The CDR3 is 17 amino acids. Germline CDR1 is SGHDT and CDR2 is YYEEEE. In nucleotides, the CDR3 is TGTGCCAGCAGCGCGCGGACAGGAATCAGCTCCTACAATGAGCAGTTCTTC. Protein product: CASSARTGISSYNEQFF.

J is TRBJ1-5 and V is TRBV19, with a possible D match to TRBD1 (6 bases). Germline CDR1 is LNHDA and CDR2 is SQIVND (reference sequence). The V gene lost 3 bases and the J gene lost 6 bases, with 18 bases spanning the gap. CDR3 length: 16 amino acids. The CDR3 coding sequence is TGTGCCAGTAGTATCGGGGTAGACGTCAGGGGTCAGCCCCAGCATTTT. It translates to CASSIGVDVRGQPQHF.